Each of the 18 T cell receptor beta chains below was sequenced from the same sample in a study of Graves' ophthalmopathy and Graves' hyperthyroidism. Using RNA transcripts, the TCR beta CDR3 regions were amplified. Amplification began with first-round RT-PCR using HTBI primers, then second-round multiplex PCR was performed. Each CDR3 protein gets one entry after TCRdb re-called the multiplex PCR reads with MiXCR. The sample has roughly 1.1 million distinct CDR3 sequences, 35% to 40% seen once. Source material: peripheral blood or thyroid tissue (not recorded which). These receptors were obtained from an adult man with Graves' hyperthyroidism.

The chain has TRBV29-1 and TRBJ2-3; D is uncertain. The ends were cut back, 6 bases at V and 4 bases at J, with 5 bases in the middle. The germline CDR1 and CDR2 sequences are SQVTM and ANQGSEA. The CDR3 contains 10 residues. The DNA for the CDR3 is TGCAGCGTCCTCCCAGATACGCAGTATTTT. It codes for CSVLPDTQYF.

This rearrangement joins TRBV28 to TRBJ2-7; 9 nucleotides agree with TRBD1. The length of the CDR3 is 14 residues. V lost 6 bases to trimming and J lost 4 bases; unmatched junction nucleotides: 7. The germline CDR1 and CDR2 sequences are MDHEN and SYDVKM. The CDR3 loop reads CASSQRDRAYEQYF. The CDR3 bases are TGTGCCAGCAGCCAGAGGGACAGGGCTTACGAGCAGTACTTC.

The rearrangement uses TRBV13 and TRBJ2-7, with D perhaps matching TRBD1 or TRBD2 (7 bases each). Germline-derived CDR1 and CDR2 are PRHDT and FYEKMQ (reference sequence). The V gene lost 6 bases and the J gene lost 4 bases, with 22 bases spanning the gap. CDR3 size: 16 residues. The CDR3 loop reads CASRPLGGGARYEQYF. The CDR3, as DNA: TGTGCCAGCAGACCGCTGGGAGGGGGCGCTCGGTACGAGCAGTACTTC.

Only a few counts were recorded for this clonotype. The chain links TRBV2 to TRBJ2-5, with 8 positions matching TRBD2. The germline V gene has CDR1 SNHLY and CDR2 FYNNEI. Trimming at V came to 0 bases and at J to 3 bases, leaving 6 bases not matched to a gene. CDR3 length equals 16 residues. The CDR3 spells CASSEAHGGAKETQYF. The CDR3 bases are TGTGCCAGCAGTGAAGCACACGGGGGGGCAAAAGAGACCCAGTACTTC.

On this clonotype itself: A much more abundant neighbour one base away suggests this may be a read error. The chain uses TRBV7-9 and TRBJ2-7, with D hard to call. Trimming pared 2 bases from V and 3 bases from J, leaving 14 bases between. The CDR3 extends over 15 amino acids. Germline V gene lookup returns CDR1 SEHNR and CDR2 FQNEAQ (reference sequence). CDR3 region: CASSLTPGLGYEQYF. CDR3 bases: TGTGCCAGCAGCTTAACGCCCGGGCTAGGCTACGAGCAGTACTTC.

Only a few counts were recorded for this clonotype. The V gene is TRBV5-4, the J gene TRBJ2-7; D unclear. V lost 4 bases and J lost 3, with 14 bases in between. The CDR3 loop spans 14 amino acids. In germline, CDR1 is SGHNT, CDR2 YYREEE (reference sequence). CDR3 in DNA: TGTGCCAGCAGCCAGGTGGGCAGCCACTACGAGCAGTACTTC. Protein sequence: CASSQVGSHYEQYF.

This clonotype was detected only a few times. The V call is TRBV12-3 or TRBV12-4, the J call TRBJ2-2; D remains unclear. The germline V and J ends were trimmed by 6 bases and 8 bases, with 10 bases remaining between them. The CDR3 extends over 12 amino acids. The CDR3 coding sequence is TGTGCCAGCAGCCACCCGGCGGGGGAGCTGTTTTTT. This gives the protein CASSHPAGELFF.

This clonotype was detected many times. The rearrangement joins TRBV10-3 to TRBJ2-7; D perhaps matches TRBD1 (8 bases). This CDR3 is 16 amino acids long. Germline CDR1 and CDR2: ENHRY and SYGVKD. V was cut by 5 bases and J by 5 bases, with 22 bases left in between. CDR3 sequence (DNA): TGTGCCATCAGTCCCGCGATTTACAGGGGGGGGGACGAGCAGTACTTC. As protein: CAISPAIYRGGDEQYF.

V is TRBV9 and J is TRBJ1-5, with D maybe TRBD1 (6 bases). Between the trimmed V and J ends, which lost 0 bases and 3 bases, there was a span of 10 bases. The CDR3 extends over 15 amino acids. Germline loops: CDR1 SGDLS, CDR2 YYNGEE. In DNA, the CDR3 is TGTGCCAGCAGCGTAGCAGGGGCCATCAATCAGCCCCAGCATTTT. Translated: CASSVAGAINQPQHF.

The table lists this clonotype with many counts. The CDR3 spells CATSRDIQAGGYTF. The CDR3 region has the DNA TGTGCCACCAGCAGAGATATTCAGGCGGGTGGCTACACCTTC. The rearrangement links TRBV15 to TRBJ1-2; D is undetermined. The CDR3 sequence is 14 residues long. Per the germline V gene, CDR1 is LNHNV and CDR2 is YYDKDF (reference sequence). V lost 0 bases, J lost 7 bases, and 12 bases lay in between.

The sample holds many counts of this clonotype. V usage is TRBV10-2 and J usage is TRBJ1-6; D is uncertain. Germline lookup yields CDR1 WSHSY and CDR2 SAAADI. CDR3 length: 16 amino acids. V dropped 2 bases and J dropped 8 bases, with 16 bases sitting between them. In nucleotides, the CDR3 is TGCGCCAGCAGTGAGGGGATCGGGGTTAGCGATTCACCCCTCCACTTT. This codes for CASSEGIGVSDSPLHF.

This clonotype was observed at least ten times. This chain connects TRBV13 to TRBJ1-5, with no clear D. The CDR3 contains 12 residues. CDR1 PRHDT and CDR2 FYEKMQ come from the germline V gene (reference sequence). V was shortened by 4 bases and J by 9 bases, with 10 bases between the two germline ends. CDR3: CASSSRPGPQHF. CDR3 sequence (DNA): TGTGCCAGCAGCTCTCGCCCCGGGCCCCAGCATTTT.

This clonotype has a count of ten or more. The rearrangement links TRBV7-9 to TRBJ2-5; maybe TRBD2 (5 bases). Per the germline V gene, CDR1 is SEHNR and CDR2 is FQNEAQ (reference sequence). The V end lost 4 bases, the J end lost 5 bases, and 20 bases lay between the germline ends. The CDR3 extends over 16 amino acids. Here the CDR3 reads CASSSLTEAQRETQYF. The CDR3 DNA reads TGTGCCAGCAGCTCCCTAACGGAGGCGCAGCGGGAGACCCAGTACTTC.

This clonotype was seen a handful of times. The gene calls are TRBV20-1 and TRBJ1-4; a possible D gene is TRBD1 (5 bases). Germline V gene lookup returns CDR1 DFQATT and CDR2 SNEGSKA (reference sequence). The CDR3 totals 15 residues. V lost 0 bases to trimming and J lost 1 base, with 9 bases between them. The CDR3 protein is CSARDPGKTNEKLFF. The CDR3 DNA follows: TGCAGTGCTAGAGATCCAGGGAAAACTAATGAAAAACTGTTTTTT.

This clonotype was recorded many times. The chain joins TRBV7-9 to TRBJ1-6; 10 bases are shared with TRBD1. The V gene end was trimmed by 6 bases and the J gene end by 8 bases; junction bases not matched to a gene: 7. This CDR3 has 15 residues. CDR1 is SEHNR and CDR2 is FQNEAQ in the germline V gene (reference sequence). In DNA, the CDR3 is TGTGCCAGCAGAAATGCCGGGACAGGGGATTCACCCCTCCACTTT. It encodes CASRNAGTGDSPLHF.

This clonotype has at least ten counts. V and J are TRBV11-1 and TRBJ2-5, with TRBD1 matching 10 bases. CDR3 length: 14 residues. The germline CDR1 and CDR2 sequences are SGHAT and FQDESV (reference sequence). V shed 5 bases and J 5 bases; nucleotides not matched to a gene: 5. The CDR3 DNA sequence: TGTGCCAGCAGCGGACAGGGGGACCGCGAGACCCAGTACTTC. Amino acid sequence: CASSGQGDRETQYF.

In this sample, this clonotype turned up a few times. V gene TRBV11-2 combines with J gene TRBJ1-2; D not certain. The V and J ends lost 7 bases and 5 bases respectively, with 23 bases between them. CDR3 size: 16 residues. The germline V gene encodes CDR1 SGHAT and CDR2 FQNNGV. CDR3 bases: TGTGCCAGCACCCCGTACCCCCTGGTGGGTTGGTATGGCTACACCTTC. Protein sequence: CASTPYPLVGWYGYTF.

The rearrangement joins TRBV2 to TRBJ2-7; D might be TRBD1 (5 bases). The CDR3 totals 14 residues. V was clipped by 3 bases and J by 2 bases, with 11 bases between them. Germline-derived CDR1 and CDR2 are SNHLY and FYNNEI. The CDR3 sequence: CASSDRGRTYEQYF. The CDR3 DNA is TGTGCCAGCAGTGATAGGGGCCGAACCTACGAGCAGTACTTC.